The T cell receptor (beta chain) described here comes from a study of regulatory T cells in long-lasting Graves disease. Findings of the study overall: Whereas approximately 950 public clonotypes were shared by new patients, persistent patients shared more, at 2,741.

Construction of the TCR beta libraries employed iRepertoire HTBI primers in conjunction with Arm-PCR of CDR3 regions. TCRdb reprocessed the multiplex PCR reads with MiXCR, giving one entry per CDR3 protein. The data hold some 300,000 distinct CDR3 sequences, with more than 20% observed a single time. Time point described: persistent/refractory GD, antithyroid drugs over 5 years with positive TRAb. PBMC-derived RNA was used for the TCR library. Patients came from an endocrinology department in Xi'an, China. Worth noting for this clonotype: Its antigen is not known.

This TCR came from a female donor with Graves disease. Sequenced material: peripheral blood mononuclear cells (PBMCs), taken when the disease was refractory, from a patient treated with antithyroid drugs.

The CDR3 coding sequence is TGCAGCGTGGGGGAGGCCCAAGAGACCCAGTACTTC. Protein sequence: CSVGEAQETQYF. The rearrangement uses TRBV29-1 and TRBJ2-5, with D possibly matching TRBD2 (6 bases). Germline V CDR1 and CDR2: SQVTM, ANQGSEA. The CDR3 totals 12 residues. V gave up 6 bases and J gave up 1 base, with 9 bases separating them.